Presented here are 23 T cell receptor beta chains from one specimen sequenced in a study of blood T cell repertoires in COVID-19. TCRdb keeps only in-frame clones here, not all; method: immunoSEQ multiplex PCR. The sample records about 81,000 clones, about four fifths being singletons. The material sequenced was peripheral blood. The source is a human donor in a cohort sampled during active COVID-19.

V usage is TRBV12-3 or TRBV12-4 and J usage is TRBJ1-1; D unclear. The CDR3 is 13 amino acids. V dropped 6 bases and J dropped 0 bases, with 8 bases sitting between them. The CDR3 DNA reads TGTGCCAGCAGCCTAAGATTGAACACTGAAGCTTTCTTT. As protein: CASSLRLNTEAFF.

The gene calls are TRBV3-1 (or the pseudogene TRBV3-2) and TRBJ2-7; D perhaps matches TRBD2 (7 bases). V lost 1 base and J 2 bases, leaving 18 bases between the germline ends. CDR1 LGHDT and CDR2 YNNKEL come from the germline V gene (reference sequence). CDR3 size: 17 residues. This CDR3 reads CASSQGDFWGGAYEQYF. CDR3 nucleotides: TGTGCCAGCAGCCAAGGGGATTTCTGGGGGGGCGCCTACGAGCAGTACTTC.

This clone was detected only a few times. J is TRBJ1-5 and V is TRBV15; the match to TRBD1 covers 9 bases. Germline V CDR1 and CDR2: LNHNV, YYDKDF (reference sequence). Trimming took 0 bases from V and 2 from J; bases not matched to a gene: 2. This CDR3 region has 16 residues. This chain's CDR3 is CATSREWTGGNQPQHF. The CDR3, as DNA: TGTGCCACCAGCAGAGAATGGACAGGGGGCAATCAGCCCCAGCATTTT.

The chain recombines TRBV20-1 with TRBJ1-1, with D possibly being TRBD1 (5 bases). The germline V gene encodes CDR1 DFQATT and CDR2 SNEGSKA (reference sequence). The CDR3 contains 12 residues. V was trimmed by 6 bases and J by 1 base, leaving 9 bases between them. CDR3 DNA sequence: TGCAGTGCCAGTGACAGGAACACTGAAGCTTTCTTT. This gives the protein CSASDRNTEAFF.

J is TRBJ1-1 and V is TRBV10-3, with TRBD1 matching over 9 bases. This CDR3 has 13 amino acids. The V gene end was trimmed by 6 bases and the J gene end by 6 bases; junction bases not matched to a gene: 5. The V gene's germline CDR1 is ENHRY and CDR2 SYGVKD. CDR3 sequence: CAIRGQGPAEAFF. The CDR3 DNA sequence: TGTGCCATCAGGGGACAGGGCCCGGCTGAAGCTTTCTTT.

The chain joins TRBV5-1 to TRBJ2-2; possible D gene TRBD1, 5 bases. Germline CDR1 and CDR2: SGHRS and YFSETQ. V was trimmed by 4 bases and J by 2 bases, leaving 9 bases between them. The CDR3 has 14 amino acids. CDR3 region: CASSKDTNTGELFF. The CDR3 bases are TGCGCCAGCAGCAAGGACACAAACACCGGGGAGCTGTTTTTT.

This chain's CDR3 is CASSRGPQGQSYGYTF. CDR3 in DNA: TGTGCCAGCAGCCGTGGACCCCAGGGACAGAGCTATGGCTACACCTTC. This chain uses TRBV7-2 with TRBJ1-2; TRBD1 matches at 7 bases. The CDR3 has 16 residues. The germline V gene encodes CDR1 SGHTA and CDR2 FQGNSA. Trimming took 5 bases from V and 4 from J; bases not matched to a gene: 13. Complete variable domain (other parts from reference TRBV7-2 and TRBJ1-2): GAGVSQSPSNKVTEKGKDVELRCDPISGHTALYWYRQSLGQGLEFLIYFQGNSAPDKSGLPSDRFSAERTGGSVSTLTIQRTQQEDSAVYLCASSRGPQGQSYGYTFGSGTRLTVV.

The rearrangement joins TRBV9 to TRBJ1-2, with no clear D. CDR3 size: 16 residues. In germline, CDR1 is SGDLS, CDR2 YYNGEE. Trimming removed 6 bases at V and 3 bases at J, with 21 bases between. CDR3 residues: CASTTPREGMDYGYTF. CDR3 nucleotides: TGTGCCAGCACCACACCCCGGGAGGGCATGGACTATGGCTACACCTTC.

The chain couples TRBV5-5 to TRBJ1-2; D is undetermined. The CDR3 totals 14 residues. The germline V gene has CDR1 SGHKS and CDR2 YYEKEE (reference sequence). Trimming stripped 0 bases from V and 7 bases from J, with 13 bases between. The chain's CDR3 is CASSLDPRGSGYTF. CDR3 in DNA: TGTGCCAGCAGCTTGGACCCTAGAGGCTCTGGCTACACCTTC.

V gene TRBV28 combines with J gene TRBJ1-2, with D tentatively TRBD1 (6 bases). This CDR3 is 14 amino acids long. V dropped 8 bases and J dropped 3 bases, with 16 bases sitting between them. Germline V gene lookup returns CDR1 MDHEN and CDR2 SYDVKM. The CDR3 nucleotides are TGTGCCAGCGGGGGTCGGGGGGCGCACTATGGCTACACCTTC. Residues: CASGGRGAHYGYTF.

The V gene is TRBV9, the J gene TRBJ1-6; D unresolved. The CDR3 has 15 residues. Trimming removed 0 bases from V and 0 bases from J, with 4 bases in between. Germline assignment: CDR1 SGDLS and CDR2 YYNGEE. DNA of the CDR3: TGTGCCAGCAGCGTAGGGAGCTCCTATAATTCACCCCTCCACTTT. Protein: CASSVGSSYNSPLHF.

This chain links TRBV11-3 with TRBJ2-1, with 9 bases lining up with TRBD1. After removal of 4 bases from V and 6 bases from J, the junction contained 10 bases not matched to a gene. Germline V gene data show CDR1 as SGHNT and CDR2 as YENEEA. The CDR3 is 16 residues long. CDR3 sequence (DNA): TGTGCCAGCAGCTCTAGATCGGGACAGGGTGGCAATGAGCAGTTCTTC. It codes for CASSSRSGQGGNEQFF.

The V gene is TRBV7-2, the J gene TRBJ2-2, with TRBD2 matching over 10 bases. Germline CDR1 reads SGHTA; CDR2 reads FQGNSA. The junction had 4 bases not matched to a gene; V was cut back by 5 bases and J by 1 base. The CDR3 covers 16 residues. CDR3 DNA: TGTGCCAGCAGCCGCAGACTAGCGGGGAACACCGGGGAGCTGTTTTTT. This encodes CASSRRLAGNTGELFF.

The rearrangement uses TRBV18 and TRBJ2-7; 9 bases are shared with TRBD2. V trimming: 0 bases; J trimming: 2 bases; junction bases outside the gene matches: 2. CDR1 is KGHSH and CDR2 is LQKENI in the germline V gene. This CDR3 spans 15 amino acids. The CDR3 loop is CASSPPGLAPYEQYF. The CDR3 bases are TGTGCCAGCTCACCACCGGGACTAGCTCCCTACGAGCAGTACTTC.

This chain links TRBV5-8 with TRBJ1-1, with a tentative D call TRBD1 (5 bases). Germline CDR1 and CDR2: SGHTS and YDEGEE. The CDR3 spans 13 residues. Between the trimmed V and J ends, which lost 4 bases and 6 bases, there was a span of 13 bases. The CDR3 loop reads CASSPTWGAEAFF. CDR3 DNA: TGTGCCAGCAGCCCCACGTGGGGGGCTGAAGCTTTCTTT.

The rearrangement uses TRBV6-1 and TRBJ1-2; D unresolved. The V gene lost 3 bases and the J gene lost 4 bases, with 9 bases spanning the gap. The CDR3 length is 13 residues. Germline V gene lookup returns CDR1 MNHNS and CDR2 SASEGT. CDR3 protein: CASSDKSGYGYTF. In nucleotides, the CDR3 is TGTGCCAGCAGTGACAAGAGTGGCTATGGCTACACCTTC.

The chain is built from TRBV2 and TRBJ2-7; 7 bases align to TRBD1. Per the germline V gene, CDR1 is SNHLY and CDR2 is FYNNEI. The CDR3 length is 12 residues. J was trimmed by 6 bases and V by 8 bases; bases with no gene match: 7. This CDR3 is CASSTGSSEQYF. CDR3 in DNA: TGTGCCAGCTCGACAGGGTCTAGCGAGCAGTACTTC. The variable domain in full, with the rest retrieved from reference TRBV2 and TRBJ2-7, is EPEVTQTPSHQVTQMGQEVILRCVPISNHLYFYWYRQILGQKVEFLVSFYNNEISEKSEIFDDQFSVERPDGSNFTLKIRSTKLEDSAMYFCASSTGSSEQYFGPGTRLTVT.

The CDR3 loop is CAITAGVVTEAFF. The CDR3 coding sequence is TGTGCCATCACGGCGGGGGTGGTCACTGAAGCTTTCTTT. This chain connects TRBV10-3 to TRBJ1-1; weak D call: TRBD1 (5 bases). This CDR3 contains 13 residues. CDR1 is ENHRY, CDR2 SYGVKD, per germline. The V end lost 7 bases, the J end lost 4 bases, and 13 bases lay between the germline ends.

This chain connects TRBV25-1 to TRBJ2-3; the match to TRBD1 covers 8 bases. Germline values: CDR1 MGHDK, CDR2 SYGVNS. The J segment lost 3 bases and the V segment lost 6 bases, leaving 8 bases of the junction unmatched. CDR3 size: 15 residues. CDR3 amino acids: CASRRQGRGTDTQYF. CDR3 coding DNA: TGTGCCAGCAGGCGACAGGGGAGAGGTACAGATACGCAGTATTTT.

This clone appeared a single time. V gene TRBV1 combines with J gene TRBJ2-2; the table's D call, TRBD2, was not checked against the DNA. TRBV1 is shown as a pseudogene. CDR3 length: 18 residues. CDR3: CTSSQVASGGSNTGELFF. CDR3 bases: TGCACCAGCAGCCAAGTGGCTAGCGGGGGGTCGAACACCGGGGAGCTGTTTTTT.

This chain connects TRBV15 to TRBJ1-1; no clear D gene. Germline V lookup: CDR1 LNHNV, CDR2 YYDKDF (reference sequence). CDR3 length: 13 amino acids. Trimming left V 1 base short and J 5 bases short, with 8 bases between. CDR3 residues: CATSRAGETEAFF. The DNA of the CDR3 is TGTGCCACCAGCAGAGCTGGGGAGACTGAAGCTTTCTTT. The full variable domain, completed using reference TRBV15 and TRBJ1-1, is DAMVIQNPRYQVTQFGKPVTLSCSQTLNHNVMYWYQQKSSQAPKLLFHYYDKDFNNEADTPDNFQSRRPNTSFCFLDIRSPGLGDTAMYLCATSRAGETEAFFGQGTRLTVV.

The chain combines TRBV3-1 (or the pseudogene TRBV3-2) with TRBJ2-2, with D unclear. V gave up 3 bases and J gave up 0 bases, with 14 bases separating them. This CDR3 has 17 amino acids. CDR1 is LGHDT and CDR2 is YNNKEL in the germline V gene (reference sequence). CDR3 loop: CASSHLMGTANTGELFF. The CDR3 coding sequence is TGTGCCAGCAGCCATTTAATGGGCACCGCGAACACCGGGGAGCTGTTTTTT.

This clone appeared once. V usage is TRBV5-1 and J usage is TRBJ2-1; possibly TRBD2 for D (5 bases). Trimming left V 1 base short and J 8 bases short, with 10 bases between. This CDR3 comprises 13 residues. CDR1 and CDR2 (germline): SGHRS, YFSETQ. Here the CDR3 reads CASSLRGLDEQFF. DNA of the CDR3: TGCGCCAGCAGCTTGCGGGGTCTCGATGAGCAGTTCTTC.